One and the same sample provided the 18 T cell receptor beta chains below, sequenced in a study of spatial heterogeneity in lung cancer. TCRdb itself ran the 5' RACE reads through MiXCR, one entry per CDR3 protein. The repertoire consists of roughly 14,000 distinct CDR3 sequences, with roughly 9.1% occurring once and the leading ten covering roughly 29%. Noted time point: sample taken at primary tumor resection. The input material, whole RNA from tumor, nontumor lung or frozen PBMC, was sequenced unsorted. The sample consisted of PBMCs, taken at surgery. The receptors derive from a male donor with early-stage non-small cell lung cancer.

The sample holds many counts of this clonotype. The CDR3 DNA is TGTGCCAGCAGCTTAAGGAGGCTAGCGGGAGGGCCAATTGTTTCGGATACGCAGTATTTT. Translated, it gives CASSLRRLAGGPIVSDTQYF. This chain joins TRBV7-2 and TRBJ2-3, with 12 bases aligning to TRBD2. Germline V lookup: CDR1 SGHTA, CDR2 FQGNSA. V was pared by 2 bases and J by 6 bases, with 18 bases of the junction left unmatched. The CDR3 length is 20 residues.

The rearrangement links TRBV29-1 to TRBJ2-2; 9 nucleotides align to TRBD1. Germline values: CDR1 SQVTM, CDR2 ANQGSEA. Trimming cost V 7 bases and J 6 bases; bases outside gene matches: 9. This CDR3 comprises 14 residues. DNA of the CDR3: TGCAGCGCCGGACAGGGGAACGAAGCCGGGGAGCTGTTTTTT. Encoded protein: CSAGQGNEAGELFF.

This clonotype is labeled as medium-sized. The rearrangement uses TRBV4-2 and TRBJ1-2; a possible D gene is TRBD1 (6 bases). From germline, CDR1 is LGHNA and CDR2 YNFKEQ. V was cut by 0 bases and J by 2 bases, with 10 bases left in between. The CDR3 totals 15 residues. The CDR3 region has the DNA TGTGCCAGCAGCCAAGATCTCGACAGGAACTATGGCTACACCTTC. Translated: CASSQDLDRNYGYTF.

This clonotype was counted many times. The V and J genes are TRBV4-1 and TRBJ2-1; a weak D match, TRBD2 (6 bases). The CDR3 sequence is 16 residues long. CDR1 and CDR2 from the germline V gene are MGHRA and YSYEKL. V lost 2 bases and J lost 7, with 18 bases in between. The CDR3 loop reads CASSQPGRDSRNEQFF. The CDR3, as DNA: TGCGCCAGCAGCCAACCCGGGCGGGACTCGCGGAATGAGCAGTTCTTC.

This clonotype was seen more than once but under ten times. The rearrangement links TRBV29-1 to TRBJ2-3; D is tentatively TRBD1 or TRBD2 (5 bases each). This CDR3 is built from 13 residues. The germline V and J ends were trimmed by 3 bases and 0 bases, with 7 bases remaining between them. Germline-derived CDR1 and CDR2 are SQVTM and ANQGSEA. This chain's CDR3 is CSVEGVSTDTQYF. CDR3 bases: TGCAGCGTTGAGGGGGTCAGCACAGATACGCAGTATTTT.

This clonotype was found many times. The chain uses TRBV29-1 and TRBJ2-3; D perhaps matches TRBD2 (6 bases). The CDR3 runs 12 residues. Trimming cost V 6 bases and J 4 bases, with 11 bases left between them. Germline lookup yields CDR1 SQVTM and CDR2 ANQGSEA. The CDR3 DNA follows: TGCAGCGTGCCCTCGGGGGCAGATACGCAGTATTTT. It specifies CSVPSGADTQYF.

This rearrangement joins TRBV30 to TRBJ1-2, with a tentative D call TRBD1 (6 bases). CDR1 is GTSNPN and CDR2 is SVGIG in the germline V gene (reference sequence). The V end was cut by 1 base, the J end by 8 bases, with 14 bases between. CDR3 length: 13 amino acids. CDR3 DNA: TGTGCCTGGAGTGATGGACAGTGGGAAGGCTACACCTTC. It is translated as CAWSDGQWEGYTF.

This clonotype showed up many times. V is TRBV20-1 and J is TRBJ2-5; possible D gene TRBD2, 6 bases. Germline CDR1 is DFQATT and CDR2 is SNEGSKA (reference sequence). Trimming pared 0 bases from V and 5 bases from J, leaving 16 bases between. The CDR3 consists of 15 residues. Written as DNA, the CDR3 is TGCAGTGCTAGAGATCCGGGCGCGGCGGGGGAGACCCAGTACTTC. Amino acids: CSARDPGAAGETQYF.

This clonotype was recorded a few times. V usage is TRBV12-3 or TRBV12-4 and J usage is TRBJ1-4, with no clear D. This CDR3 has 12 residues. V dropped 7 bases and J dropped 8 bases, with 11 bases sitting between them. The CDR3 DNA is TGTGCCAGCACTAGTGCCGGCGAAAAACTGTTTTTT. Its translation: CASTSAGEKLFF.

V is TRBV18 and J is TRBJ2-1; the D gene is possibly TRBD2 (6 bases). The CDR3 is made up of 12 amino acids. The germline CDR1 and CDR2 sequences are KGHSH and LQKENI. The V and J ends lost 2 bases and 9 bases respectively, with 8 bases between them. The CDR3: CASSPASVEQFF. CDR3 sequence (DNA): TGTGCCAGCTCACCAGCTAGCGTTGAGCAGTTCTTC.

This clonotype was seen at least ten times. This chain links TRBV11-2 with TRBJ2-1; D is uncertain. With 3 bases removed from V and 8 bases from J, the gap between germline ends came to 14 bases. The CDR3 is 14 amino acids. From germline, CDR1 is SGHAT and CDR2 FQNNGV. CDR3: CASSLWVKVDEQFF. The CDR3 DNA reads as TGTGCCAGCAGCTTGTGGGTCAAGGTGGATGAGCAGTTCTTC.

The table lists this clonotype with many counts. The chain couples TRBV7-9 to TRBJ2-1, with 8 bases that match TRBD2. Germline CDR1 SEHNR, CDR2 FQNEAQ (reference sequence). This CDR3 comprises 13 residues. The V and J ends lost 5 bases and 8 bases, in that order; junction bases with no gene match: 5. The chain's CDR3 is CASSPSGRDEQFF. Written as DNA, the CDR3 is TGTGCCAGCAGCCCCTCCGGGAGGGATGAGCAGTTCTTC.

Ten or more counts support this clonotype. The rearrangement uses TRBV25-1 and TRBJ2-6; no firm D call. Germline CDR1 and CDR2: MGHDK and SYGVNS. This CDR3 has 16 residues. The V and J ends lost 2 bases and 0 bases respectively, with 8 bases between them. CDR3 loop: CASSEVRSSGANVLTF. DNA of the CDR3: TGTGCCAGCAGTGAAGTCCGTAGCTCTGGGGCCAACGTCCTGACTTTC.

This clonotype was seen many times. The chain carries TRBV11-1 and TRBJ2-1, with 10 bases that match TRBD2. V lost 5 bases to trimming and J lost 1 base; unmatched junction nucleotides: 2. The CDR3 length is 15 residues. The germline gives CDR1 SGHAT, CDR2 FQDESV (reference sequence). The CDR3, as DNA: TGTGCCAGCAGCCCGACTAGCGGGTCCTACAATGAGCAGTTCTTC. This sequence encodes CASSPTSGSYNEQFF.

This clonotype came up many times. This chain joins TRBV4-2 and TRBJ1-3; maybe TRBD1 (5 bases). This CDR3 is 16 amino acids long. V lost 1 base and J 11 bases, leaving 21 bases between the germline ends. Germline V gene lookup returns CDR1 LGHNA and CDR2 YNFKEQ. The CDR3 coding sequence is TGTGCCAGCAGCCAAGTTTTTGAAGGGGCCCATAGCGCCATATATTTT. Translation gives CASSQVFEGAHSAIYF.

On this clonotype: This may come from a read error, since a much larger clone is one base off. V and J are TRBV27 and TRBJ2-3; 9 nucleotides match TRBD2. The CDR3 runs 12 residues. CDR1 is MNHEY and CDR2 is SMNVEV in the germline V gene (reference sequence). The CDR3 region is CVSSRSGSTQYF. CDR3 nucleotide sequence: TGTGTCAGCAGCCGTAGCGGGAGTACGCAGTATTTT.

This clonotype was found a few times. The rearrangement uses TRBV18 and TRBJ2-7; a possible D gene is TRBD1 (6 bases). Germline loops: CDR1 KGHSH, CDR2 LQKENI. Trimming left V 3 bases short and J 1 base short, with 13 bases between. This CDR3 region has 15 residues. Here the CDR3 DNA reads TGTGCCAGCTCACCGAGCCAGGGGATATCCTACGAGCAGTACTTC. Its protein product is CASSPSQGISYEQYF.

This clonotype was counted many times. For the CDR3, the DNA is TGTGCCAGCCCCCAAAATGAGCAGTTCTTC. Protein sequence: CASPQNEQFF. The chain has TRBV18 and TRBJ2-1; D is unclear. The germline CDR1 and CDR2 sequences are KGHSH and LQKENI. Trimming removed 8 bases from V and 7 bases from J, with 6 bases in between. The CDR3 length is 10 residues.